This is a list of T cell receptor beta chains from one sample in a study of T cells in Graves' hyperthyroidism and ophthalmopathy. From the multiplex PCR reads, TCRdb called clonotypes with MiXCR, one entry per CDR3 protein. The sample holds about 560,000 distinct CDR3 sequences, 16% seen once. The material sequenced was blood. The origin of the receptors is a woman aged 18 to 35 with Graves' hyperthyroidism. The CDR3 runs from the conserved cysteine through the conserved F or W. Each record gives: CDR3 protein, CDR3 DNA, D gene, V gene, J gene, clone size. D genes are given only for firm matches. Only part of the rows carry a size: once, few, many, or a class if the clone is expanded.

CSARMWPSGLAGELFF	TGCAGTGCTAGAATGTGGCCTAGCGGATTAGCCGGGGAGCTGTTTTTT	TRBD2	TRBV20-1	TRBJ2-2	few
CASSPGQVDEQYF	TGTGCCAGCAGTCCGGGACAGGTTGACGAGCAGTACTTC	TRBD1	TRBV12-3/TRBV12-4	TRBJ2-7	many
CASSYGLAGGWDSYEQYF	TGTGCCAGCAGTTACGGACTAGCGGGAGGTTGGGACTCCTACGAGCAGTACTTC	TRBD2	TRBV6-2/TRBV6-3	TRBJ2-7	once
CASSPGQFNYGYTF	TGTGCCAGCAGTCCCGGACAATTTAACTATGGCTACACCTTC	-	TRBV6-1	TRBJ1-2	few
CASSLGDRVYEQFF	TGTGCCAGCAGCTTAGGGGACCGCGTGTACGAGCAGTTCTTC	-	TRBV7-8	TRBJ2-1	-
CATSRPGGLNEQYF	TGTGCCACCAGCAGGCCAGGGGGCCTTAACGAGCAGTACTTC	TRBD1	TRBV15	TRBJ2-7	-
CASSLSWGDNEQFF	TGTGCCAGCAGTTTGAGTTGGGGGGACAATGAGCAGTTCTTC	-	TRBV12-3/TRBV12-4	TRBJ2-1	-
CASSPEDGSHYGYTF	TGTGCCAGCAGCCCCGAGGACGGCAGTCACTATGGCTACACCTTC	-	TRBV9	TRBJ1-2	many
CASSFLRGGTGELFF	TGTGCCAGCAGCTTCTTGCGGGGGGGCACCGGGGAGCTGTTTTTT	TRBD2	TRBV11-1	TRBJ2-2	many
CASSLRFDSSLHSKETQYF	TGCGCCAGCAGCTTGAGGTTTGATAGCTCCCTACATTCAAAGGAGACCCAGTACTTC	-	TRBV5-1	TRBJ2-5	many
CASSGGGSGDTQYF	TGTGCCAGCAGTGGTGGGGGATCCGGAGATACGCAGTATTTT	-	TRBV6-2/TRBV6-3	TRBJ2-3	-
CASSQWGRDGGELFF	TGCGCCAGCAGCCAGTGGGGGCGGGACGGCGGGGAGCTGTTTTTT	-	TRBV4-1	TRBJ2-2	-
CASSESGANTEAFF	TGTGCCAGCAGTGAATCAGGGGCGAACACTGAAGCTTTCTTT	-	TRBV25-1	TRBJ1-1	many
CASSPPYGYTNYGYTF	TGTGCCAGCTCACCACCGTATGGGTATACTAACTATGGCTACACCTTC	-	TRBV18	TRBJ1-2	-
CASSFLQSSYNSPLHF	TGTGCCAGCAGTTTTCTACAGAGCTCCTATAATTCACCCCTCCACTTT	-	TRBV27	TRBJ1-6	few
CAITERLAGVDEQFF	TGTGCCATCACCGAAAGACTAGCGGGAGTGGATGAGCAGTTCTTC	TRBD2	TRBV10-3	TRBJ2-1	once
CASSLRGAPQHF	TGTGCCAGCAGCTTACGGGGAGCGCCCCAGCATTTT	-	TRBV7-2	TRBJ1-5	-
CASSGMKEGYSTDTQYF	TGTGCCAGCAGTGGGATGAAGGAGGGCTATAGCACAGATACGCAGTATTTT	-	TRBV28	TRBJ2-3	-
CASSQGQGIETQYF	TGCGCCAGCAGCCAAGGACAGGGGATAGAGACCCAGTACTTC	TRBD1	TRBV4-1	TRBJ2-5	-
CASSYLSFGTGGEGQYF	TGTGCCAGCAGTTACTTGAGTTTTGGGACAGGGGGCGAAGGTCAGTACTTC	TRBD1	TRBV10-3	TRBJ2-4	few
CAISDAGIREANEQFF	TGTGCCATCAGTGACGCCGGGATCAGGGAGGCCAATGAGCAGTTCTTC	-	TRBV10-3	TRBJ2-1	few
CASSLAGGVTNTGELFF	TGCGCCAGCAGCTTGGCCGGCGGGGTTACGAACACCGGGGAGCTGTTTTTT	-	TRBV5-1	TRBJ2-2	-
CASSPGRERGVNTEAFF	TGTGCCAGCAGCCCAGGGCGGGAGAGGGGTGTTAACACTGAAGCTTTCTTT	-	TRBV13	TRBJ1-1	many
CASSQGHRAVGELFF	TGTGCCAGCAGTCAAGGACACAGGGCAGTCGGGGAGCTGTTTTTT	-	TRBV6-2/TRBV6-3	TRBJ2-2	medium-sized
CASSYINLGGSNIQYF	TGTGCCAGCAGTTATATTAACTTAGGAGGATCAAACATTCAGTACTTC	-	TRBV6-2/TRBV6-3	TRBJ2-4	few
CASTPLQGSYEQYF	TGCGCCAGCACCCCCCTTCAGGGAAGCTACGAGCAGTACTTC	-	TRBV5-1	TRBJ2-7	few
CASSRLAEQFF	TGTGCCAGCAGCAGACTAGCGGAGCAGTTCTTC	TRBD2	TRBV28	TRBJ2-1	many
CASSKGILGYTF	TGTGCCAGCAGCAAGGGGATTCTCGGCTACACCTTC	-	TRBV9	TRBJ1-2	once
CASSQSVSNYGYTF	TGTGCCAGCAGCCAGTCGGTATCTAACTATGGCTACACCTTC	-	TRBV11-2	TRBJ1-2	many
CASSPSAWTSGGGYNEQFF	TGTGCCAGCAGCCCGAGTGCCTGGACTAGCGGGGGGGGGTACAATGAGCAGTTCTTC	TRBD2	TRBV13	TRBJ2-1	many
CASSSPRDRSGANVLTF	TGTGCCAGCAGTTCCCCTAGGGACCGCTCTGGGGCCAACGTCCTGACTTTC	-	TRBV2	TRBJ2-6	few
CASLYGQETQYF	TGTGCCAGCCTCTATGGGCAGGAGACCCAGTACTTC	-	TRBV9	TRBJ2-5	few
CASSPNPLAGPSYNEQFF	TGTGCCAGCTCACCTAACCCCCTAGCGGGCCCCTCCTACAATGAGCAGTTCTTC	TRBD2	TRBV18	TRBJ2-1	-
CACWGDGASNTGELFF	TGTGCCTGCTGGGGGGACGGAGCTTCCAACACCGGGGAGCTGTTTTTT	-	TRBV12-3/TRBV12-4	TRBJ2-2	-
CASSSWTGGYSNQPQHF	TGTGCCAGCAGCTCCTGGACAGGGGGTTATAGCAATCAGCCCCAGCATTTT	TRBD1	TRBV12-3/TRBV12-4	TRBJ1-5	many
CASTLTGRQETQYF	TGTGCCAGCACCCTGACAGGGAGGCAAGAGACCCAGTACTTC	-	TRBV3-1	TRBJ2-5	many
CASSLGQQRQFF	TGTGCCAGCAGTTTAGGCCAGCAGCGGCAGTTCTTC	-	TRBV28	TRBJ2-1	many